A selection of T cell receptor beta chains follows, all from one sample in a study of blood T cell repertoires in COVID-19. The method was immunoSEQ multiplex PCR; TCRdb's version includes in-frame clones alone and lacks a portion of them. The sample includes around 200,000 clones, about 86% of them seen just once. The sequenced sample consisted of peripheral blood. The receptors shown here come from a man in his sixties who had recovered from COVID-19. Each CDR3 is given with its conserved first and last residue. Fields, in order: V gene, J gene, clone size, D gene, CDR3 protein, CDR3 DNA. The D gene is left open where the match is weak. The size of a clone is reported for some rows only, either as once, few or many, or as a class for expanded clones.

TRBV5-4,TRBJ2-7,NA,TRBD1,CASSAGTGQSYEQYF,TGTGCCAGCAGCGCCGGGACAGGGCAATCCTACGAGCAGTACTTC
TRBV5-4,TRBJ2-7,NA,TRBD2,CASSLDASGVYEQYF,TGTGCCAGCAGCTTGGATGCTAGCGGGGTCTACGAGCAGTACTTC
TRBV5-1,TRBJ2-7,NA,TRBD1,CASSLGVQGEGYEQYF,TGCGCCAGCAGCTTGGGGGTACAGGGGGAAGGGTACGAGCAGTACTTC
TRBV10-3,TRBJ2-7,NA,TRBD2,CAISDRTSGNYEQYF,TGTGCCATCAGTGATCGGACTAGCGGGAATTACGAGCAGTACTTC
TRBV10-1,TRBJ2-7,NA,TRBD2,CASQGLAGLEQYF,TGCGCCAGCCAGGGACTAGCGGGACTCGAGCAGTACTTC
TRBV6-5,TRBJ2-7,NA,TRBD1,CATQLQWGQTEQYF,TGTGCCACCCAACTTCAGTGGGGACAGACTGAGCAGTACTTC
TRBV3-1/TRBV3-2,TRBJ1-2,NA,NA,CASSQEGLGQRGYTF,TGTGCCAGCAGCCAAGAGGGCTTGGGTCAGAGAGGCTACACCTTC
TRBV4-1,TRBJ2-5,NA,NA,CASSPGSSGQETQYF,TGCGCCAGCAGCCCCGGGAGTAGCGGACAAGAGACCCAGTACTTC
TRBV15,TRBJ2-5,NA,TRBD1,CATSRYRQGDQETQYF,TGTGCCACCAGCAGGTACCGACAGGGAGACCAAGAGACCCAGTACTTC
TRBV6-5,TRBJ2-2,NA,NA,CASRRPTGSGELFF,TGTGCCAGCAGACGTCCAACAGGGTCCGGGGAGCTGTTTTTT
TRBV5-1,TRBJ2-7,NA,NA,CASSLRGTGAVAGGRDYEQYF,TGCGCCAGCAGCTTGCGGGGGACAGGGGCAGTAGCGGGAGGCCGAGATTACGAGCAGTACTTC
TRBV7-3,TRBJ2-1,NA,NA,CASRGQGENEQFF,TGTGCCAGCCGGGGGCAGGGGGAAAATGAGCAGTTCTTC
TRBV6-5,TRBJ1-6,NA,NA,CASSYQDFYNSPLHF,TGTGCCAGCAGTTACCAGGATTTCTATAATTCACCCCTCCACTTT
TRBV11-2,TRBJ1-1,NA,NA,CASSLVHQVMNTEAFF,TGTGCCAGCAGCTTAGTGCACCAGGTTATGAACACTGAAGCTTTCTTT
TRBV7-3,TRBJ1-2,NA,NA,CASSPSGVNNYGYTF,TGTGCCAGCAGCCCGTCAGGGGTAAATAACTATGGCTACACCTTC
TRBV9,TRBJ2-1,NA,TRBD2,CASSVSTGGLIF,TGTGCCAGCAGCGTCTCTACGGGGGGGCTAATCTTC
TRBV5-4,TRBJ2-7,NA,TRBD2,CASSSPGLAGGHEQYF,TGTGCCAGCAGCTCCCCGGGACTAGCGGGGGGGCATGAGCAGTACTTC
TRBV18,TRBJ1-1,NA,TRBD1,CASSPAGQGEYAFF,TGTGCCAGCTCACCAGCGGGGCAGGGGGAGTATGCTTTCTTT
TRBV5-1,TRBJ2-2,NA,NA,CASSLRAAGGVNTGELFF,TGCGCCAGCAGCTTGCGGGCAGCTGGCGGGGTGAACACCGGGGAGCTGTTTTTT
TRBV12-3/TRBV12-4,TRBJ1-1,NA,NA,CASSFSVNTEAFF,TGTGCCAGCAGTTTTTCTGTGAACACTGAAGCTTTCTTT
TRBV11-2,TRBJ1-4,NA,NA,CASSLAWSKLFF,TGTGCCAGCAGCTTAGCTTGGAGCAAACTGTTTTTT
TRBV19,TRBJ2-7,NA,TRBD2,CASSMPFAGTSGRWPYEQYF,TGTGCCAGTAGTATGCCCTTCGCCGGGACTAGCGGGAGATGGCCCTACGAGCAGTACTTC
TRBV7-3,TRBJ1-2,NA,NA,CASSLNGGPQGGYTF,TGTGCCAGCAGCTTAAACGGGGGGCCCCAAGGGGGCTACACCTTC
TRBV19,TRBJ1-2,NA,NA,CAGQGLDGYTF,TGTGCCGGTCAGGGATTAGATGGCTACACCTTC
TRBV28,TRBJ1-1,NA,TRBD1,CASSQQGARNTEAFF,TGTGCCAGCAGTCAACAGGGGGCGAGGAACACTGAAGCTTTCTTT
TRBV7-3,TRBJ2-1,NA,NA,CASSLRPGEPSYNEQFF,TGTGCCAGCAGCTTACGTCCGGGAGAACCCTCCTACAATGAGCAGTTCTTC
TRBV28,TRBJ2-5,NA,TRBD2,CASAGTGSTSGIFETQYF,TGTGCCAGTGCCGGGACAGGATCGACTAGCGGGATTTTTGAGACCCAGTACTTC
TRBV4-3,TRBJ1-1,NA,NA,CASSQDPAGLAFF,TGCGCCAGCAGCCAAGATCCGGCGGGGCTCGCTTTCTTT
TRBV9,TRBJ2-7,NA,TRBD2,CASSAGLAGSSYEQYF,TGTGCCAGCAGCGCCGGACTAGCGGGGAGCTCCTACGAGCAGTACTTC
TRBV7-2,TRBJ2-3,NA,TRBD2,CASSPYSGLAGLSDTQYF,TGTGCCAGCAGCCCATACAGTGGACTAGCGGGGTTGTCGGATACGCAGTATTTT
TRBV10-1,TRBJ1-1,NA,TRBD1,CASSERQGWTEAFF,TGCGCCAGCAGTGAGCGACAGGGTTGGACTGAAGCTTTCTTT
TRBV5-5,TRBJ1-3,NA,NA,CASSPIQGSSGNTIYF,TGTGCCAGCAGCCCCATACAGGGAAGCTCTGGAAACACCATATATTTT
TRBV6-6,TRBJ1-2,once,TRBD1,CASRAPDGTVTSGYTF,TGTGCCAGCAGAGCACCAGACGGGACAGTCACGTCAGGCTACACCTTC
TRBV19,TRBJ1-1,NA,TRBD1,CASSIGTGELNTEAFF,TGTGCCAGTAGTATCGGGACAGGGGAATTGAACACTGAAGCTTTCTTT
TRBV14,TRBJ1-2,NA,NA,CASSQDHSYGYTF,TGTGCCAGCAGCCAAGATCACAGTTATGGCTACACCTTC
TRBV7-2,TRBJ2-2,few,TRBD2,CASSIISGGAHNTGELFF,TGTGCCAGCAGCATAATTAGCGGGGGGGCCCATAACACCGGGGAGCTGTTTTTT
TRBV11-2,TRBJ1-1,NA,TRBD1,CASSLDRTGFLNTEAFF,TGTGCCAGCAGCTTAGACCGGACAGGCTTCCTGAACACTGAAGCTTTCTTT
TRBV6-2/TRBV6-3,TRBJ1-1,once,NA,CASSQGTEAFF,TGTGCCAGCAGTCAGGGGACGGAAGCTTTCTTT
TRBV29-1,TRBJ1-2,NA,NA,CSVGGYGYTF,TGCAGCGTGGGGGGCTATGGCTACACCTTC
TRBV7-3,TRBJ2-3,NA,NA,CASSLGRGPLPNTQYF,TGTGCCAGCAGCTTAGGGCGGGGGCCCCTTCCAAACACGCAGTATTTT
TRBV24-1,TRBJ2-3,NA,NA,CATSDSTGSTDTQYF,TGTGCCACCAGTGATTCGACAGGAAGCACAGATACGCAGTATTTT
TRBV7-2,TRBJ1-3,NA,NA,CASSLYLGQSGNTIYF,TGTGCCAGCAGCTTATACCTCGGACAGTCTGGAAACACCATATATTTT
TRBV29-1,TRBJ2-7,NA,NA,CSVGRDFPQYF,TGCAGCGTTGGGCGGGACTTCCCACAGTACTTC
TRBV27,TRBJ2-3,NA,NA,CASSLFQERLDTQYF,TGTGCCAGCAGTTTATTCCAGGAAAGGCTAGATACGCAGTATTTT
TRBV7-2,TRBJ2-1,NA,TRBD2,CASSLAWTSGGSEQFF,TGTGCCAGCAGCTTAGCCTGGACTAGCGGGGGTAGTGAGCAGTTCTTC
TRBV24-1,TRBJ2-5,NA,TRBD2,CATSEGLAAEETQYF,TGTGCCACCAGTGAGGGACTAGCGGCCGAAGAGACCCAGTACTTC
TRBV5-1,TRBJ1-1,NA,NA,CASSFRGQLNTEAFF,TGCGCCAGCAGCTTTCGTGGGCAGTTGAACACTGAAGCTTTCTTT
TRBV6-6,TRBJ1-1,NA,NA,CASSTSGTAWNAFF,TGTGCCAGCAGTACCTCTGGGACTGCATGGAACGCTTTCTTT
TRBV2,TRBJ1-6,NA,NA,CASSERGGNSPLHF,TGTGCCAGCAGTGAAAGGGGAGGGAATTCACCCCTCCACTTT
TRBV6-5,TRBJ1-4,once,TRBD1,CASSRDGQGSEKLFF,TGTGCCAGCAGCAGGGACGGACAGGGGTCGGAAAAACTGTTTTTT
TRBV10-3,TRBJ1-2,NA,NA,CAISEGGAGSNYGYTF,TGTGCCATCAGTGAGGGGGGGGCCGGATCTAACTATGGCTACACCTTC
TRBV27,TRBJ2-2,NA,NA,CASTLMGAANTGELFF,TGTGCCAGCACCCTAATGGGGGCCGCGAACACCGGGGAGCTGTTTTTT
TRBV5-1,TRBJ2-2,NA,TRBD1,CASTGNRGANTGELFF,TGCGCCAGCACCGGAAACAGGGGCGCGAACACCGGGGAGCTGTTTTTT
TRBV5-5,TRBJ2-2,NA,TRBD1,CASSLGQGWDTGELFF,TGTGCCAGCAGCTTGGGACAGGGGTGGGACACCGGGGAGCTGTTTTTT
TRBV6-2/TRBV6-3,TRBJ1-5,NA,NA,CASSRTQAQPQHF,TGTGCCAGCAGTCGGACACAGGCTCAGCCCCAGCATTTT
TRBV7-2,TRBJ2-7,NA,NA,CASIATRDGGEQYF,TGTGCCAGCATCGCGACCCGGGACGGGGGAGAGCAGTACTTC
TRBV3-1/TRBV3-2,TRBJ1-2,NA,NA,CASSQPSDSYGYTF,TGTGCCAGCAGCCAACCCTCGGACAGCTATGGCTACACCTTC